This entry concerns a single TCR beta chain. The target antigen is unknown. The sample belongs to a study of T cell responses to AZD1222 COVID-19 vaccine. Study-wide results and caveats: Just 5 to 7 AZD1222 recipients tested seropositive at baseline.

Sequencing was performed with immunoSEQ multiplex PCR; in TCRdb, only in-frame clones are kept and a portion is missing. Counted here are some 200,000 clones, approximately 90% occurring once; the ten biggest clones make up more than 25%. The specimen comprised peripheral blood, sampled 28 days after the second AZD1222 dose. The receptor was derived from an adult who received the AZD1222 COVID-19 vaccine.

CDR3 in amino acids: CASSAQDYSNQPQHF. The CDR3 DNA reads as TGTGCCAGCAGCGCACAGGATTATAGCAATCAGCCCCAGCATTTT. The gene calls are TRBV2 and TRBJ1-5, with D perhaps TRBD1 (5 bases). Germline CDR1 SNHLY, CDR2 FYNNEI. CDR3 length equals 15 residues. V lost 6 bases, J lost 0 bases, and 12 bases lay in between.